This T cell receptor beta chain emerged from a study of blood T cell repertoires in COVID-19. Study in general: Sites across the United States, Italy and Spain contributed samples from acute and convalescent COVID-19.

V lost 2 bases and J 8 bases, leaving 6 bases between the germline ends. This CDR3 has 12 residues. Per germline, CDR1 KGHSH and CDR2 LQKENI. This table comes from immunoSEQ multiplex PCR, and its TCRdb copy is limited to in-frame clones, with some not included. Among 300,000 to 400,000 clones listed, under 95% were seen once. This TCR was recovered from a woman between 18 and 29 years old who had recovered from COVID-19. The sample consisted of peripheral blood. The V call is TRBV18, the J call TRBJ2-2; no clear D. The CDR3 spells CASSPVEGELFF. CDR3 nucleotides: TGTGCCAGCTCACCAGTAGAAGGGGAGCTGTTTTTT.